Below, 20 T cell receptor beta chains from the same sample are listed, as sequenced in a study of shared T cell receptors in the human thymus. TCRdb keeps only in-frame clones here, not all; method: immunoSEQ multiplex PCR. The data show hundreds of thousands of clones, about 90% seen once. This sample also appeared in a second study, on human thymus T cells.

Material for sequencing was thymocytes. Receptors were obtained from a boy under three years old with a congenital heart defect.

V gene TRBV27 combines with J gene TRBJ2-2, with D perhaps TRBD2 (5 bases). The V end was cut by 5 bases, the J end by 0 bases, with 16 bases between. Germline V gene lookup returns CDR1 MNHEY and CDR2 SMNVEV (reference sequence). The CDR3 has 17 residues. CDR3 nucleotide sequence: TGTGCCAGCAGTGCCCTCTGGAGCGGTTCGAACACCGGGGAGCTGTTTTTT. It specifies CASSALWSGSNTGELFF.

The chain carries TRBV9 and TRBJ2-3, with 15 positions matching TRBD2. The CDR3 contains 16 residues. The J segment lost 10 bases and the V segment lost 4 bases, leaving 10 bases of the junction unmatched. Germline CDR1 and CDR2: SGDLS and YYNGEE. The CDR3 spells CASSSEKGLAGGSQYF. The CDR3 nucleotides are TGTGCCAGCAGCTCAGAGAAGGGACTAGCGGGGGGATCGCAGTATTTT.

The chain recombines TRBV7-9 with TRBJ1-2; 10 bases fit TRBD1. V shed 0 bases, J shed 7 bases, and the junction held 5 bases outside the gene matches. CDR3 length: 15 residues. Germline V lookup: CDR1 SEHNR, CDR2 FQNEAQ (reference sequence). The CDR3 sequence: CASSLARQGASGYTF. CDR3 bases: TGTGCCAGCAGCTTAGCGAGACAGGGGGCCTCTGGCTACACCTTC.

The chain couples TRBV27 to TRBJ2-7; the match to TRBD2 covers 9 bases. Losses at the gene ends were 5 bases for V and 2 bases for J; bases not matched to a gene: 10. CDR1 MNHEY and CDR2 SMNVEV come from the germline V gene (reference sequence). The CDR3 is made up of 16 amino acids. The CDR3, as DNA: TGTGCCAGCAGTCCCCCGGGGCGGGAGGGCCCCTACGAGCAGTACTTC. This encodes CASSPPGREGPYEQYF.

The CDR3: CVRAANEKLFF. The DNA for the CDR3 is TGTGTCAGGGCGGCTAATGAAAAACTGTTTTTT. The rearrangement joins TRBV9 to TRBJ1-4; maybe TRBD1 (5 bases). CDR3 length equals 11 residues. The germline V gene has CDR1 SGDLS and CDR2 YYNGEE.

The rearrangement uses TRBV20-1 and TRBJ2-7; D remains unclear. This CDR3 contains 11 residues. V lost 5 bases and J 6 bases, leaving 11 bases between the germline ends. The germline V gene encodes CDR1 DFQATT and CDR2 SNEGSKA (reference sequence). The CDR3 loop is CSAQMGAEQYF. The CDR3 region has the DNA TGCAGTGCTCAAATGGGCGCCGAGCAGTACTTC.

J is TRBJ2-3 and V is TRBV5-4; TRBD2 matches 7 bases. The germline V gene encodes CDR1 SGHNT and CDR2 YYREEE (reference sequence). The CDR3 totals 16 residues. The trim removed 1 base at V and 2 bases at J, leaving 7 bases unmatched. CDR3 nucleotides: TGTGCCAGCAGCTTGAAAAGCGGGAACTACACAGATACGCAGTATTTT. Amino acid sequence: CASSLKSGNYTDTQYF. Drawing the rest from reference TRBV5-4 and TRBJ2-3, the complete variable domain is ETGVTQSPTHLIKTRGQQVTLRCSSQSGHNTVSWYQQALGQGPQFIFQYYREEENGRGNFPPRFSGLQFPNYSSELNVNALELDDSALYLCASSLKSGNYTDTQYFGPGTRLTVL.

The rearrangement joins TRBV15 to TRBJ1-1; D is perhaps TRBD1 (6 bases). The V gene lost 5 bases and the J gene lost 0 bases, with 19 bases spanning the gap. The CDR3 runs to 17 residues. Germline CDR1 and CDR2: LNHNV and YYDKDF (reference sequence). CDR3 sequence: CATSGRTVPEMNTEAFF. The CDR3 nucleotides read TGTGCCACCAGCGGACGGACAGTACCTGAGATGAACACTGAAGCTTTCTTT.

V and J are TRBV5-1 and TRBJ2-1; 10 bases fit TRBD1. The J segment lost 7 bases and the V segment lost 2 bases, leaving 9 bases of the junction unmatched. CDR1 and CDR2 (germline): SGHRS, YFSETQ. The CDR3 spans 16 residues. The CDR3 here is CASSFMTGGMENEQFF. CDR3 in DNA: TGCGCCAGCAGCTTTATGACAGGGGGCATGGAGAATGAGCAGTTCTTC.

The CDR3 nucleotides are TGTGCCAGCAGTGAACAGGGCCACGAGCAGTACTTC. Translating gives CASSEQGHEQYF. The V and J genes are TRBV25-1 and TRBJ2-7; D possibly corresponds to TRBD1 (5 bases). CDR1 is MGHDK and CDR2 is SYGVNS in the germline V gene. The CDR3 consists of 12 residues. The V and J ends lost 2 bases and 5 bases respectively, with 7 bases between them.

V is TRBV28 and J is TRBJ2-7; TRBD1 is a possible D gene (6 bases). Trimming shortened V by 4 bases and J by 4 bases, and 17 bases separated the two germline ends. The CDR3 contains 15 residues. Germline V lookup: CDR1 MDHEN, CDR2 SYDVKM. CDR3 region: CASSSNRVNGYEQYF. The CDR3 coding sequence is TGTGCCAGCAGTTCAAACAGGGTTAATGGTTACGAGCAGTACTTC.

This clone has more than one count but fewer than ten. The rearrangement joins TRBV5-3 to TRBJ2-7; D is perhaps TRBD1 (5 bases). TRBV5-3 is recorded as an ORF, its role being uncertain. The CDR3 loop spans 13 amino acids. Deletions cut 0 bases from V and 2 bases from J, with 6 bases between. CDR3 in DNA: TGTGCCAGAAGCTTGGGCAGGGCCTACGAGCAGTACTTC. This codes for CARSLGRAYEQYF.

The chain combines TRBV14 with TRBJ2-7; weak D call: TRBD1 (6 bases). This CDR3 is 18 amino acids long. Trimming took 0 bases from V and 3 from J, leaving 21 bases between them. Per the germline V gene, CDR1 is SGHDN and CDR2 is FVKESK. The CDR3: CASSQEMSGEIVDYEQYF. The DNA for the CDR3 is TGTGCCAGCAGCCAAGAAATGTCAGGGGAAATTGTGGACTACGAGCAGTACTTC.

The chain links TRBV28 to TRBJ2-5; tentative D call: TRBD1 (5 bases). Trimming took off 7 bases at V and 5 bases at J, with 29 bases between the two ends. The germline CDR1 and CDR2 sequences are MDHEN and SYDVKM. This CDR3 has 18 residues. CDR3: CASTKPRLGHPRWETQYF. The DNA of the CDR3 is TGTGCCAGCACCAAACCCCGCTTAGGACACCCCAGGTGGGAGACCCAGTACTTC.

The rearrangement joins TRBV11-3 to TRBJ2-7; TRBD2 agrees at 8 bases. This CDR3 is 15 amino acids long. Germline V gene sequence: CDR1 SGHNT, CDR2 YENEEA. V lost 3 bases and J lost 3; bases outside the gene matches: 7. DNA of the CDR3: TGTGCCAGCAGCTTGTGGAGCGGGAGTAGCTACGAGCAGTACTTC. Translated, it gives CASSLWSGSSYEQYF.

The chain employs TRBV20-1 and TRBJ1-1; the D gene is possibly TRBD1 (5 bases). Germline V gene data show CDR1 as DFQATT and CDR2 as SNEGSKA (reference sequence). V lost 2 bases to trimming and J lost 9 bases, with 7 bases between them. The CDR3 is 10 amino acids. The DNA of the CDR3 is TGCAGTGCTAGACAGGGTCAAGCTTTCTTT. Protein sequence: CSARQGQAFF.

V and J are TRBV15 and TRBJ2-2; 7 positions agree with TRBD2. Germline lookup yields CDR1 LNHNV and CDR2 YYDKDF (reference sequence). V gave up 5 bases and J gave up 5 bases; unmatched junction bases: 8. This CDR3 has 15 amino acids. CDR3 residues: CATSGRTSRTGELFF. The CDR3 DNA reads TGTGCCACCAGCGGAAGGACTAGTCGTACCGGGGAGCTGTTTTTT.

The V gene is TRBV14, the J gene TRBJ2-3, with D perhaps TRBD2 (6 bases). Trimming left V 3 bases short and J 2 bases short, with 15 bases between. The CDR3 runs 16 residues. Germline CDR1 SGHDN, CDR2 FVKESK. As DNA, the CDR3 is TGTGCCAGCAGCCACCACCGGGAGCCAATCACAGATACGCAGTATTTT. Its protein product is CASSHHREPITDTQYF. Together with reference TRBV14 and TRBJ2-3, the CDR3 gives the full variable domain: EAGVTQFPSHSVIEKGQTVTLRCDPISGHDNLYWYRRVMGKEIKFLLHFVKESKQDESGMPNNRFLAERTGGTYSTLKVQPAELEDSGVYFCASSHHREPITDTQYFGPGTRLTVL.

The chain uses TRBV28 and TRBJ2-7, with 8 nucleotides matching TRBD1. Germline CDR1 MDHEN, CDR2 SYDVKM. This CDR3 is 15 amino acids long. V shed 8 bases, J shed 5 bases, and the junction held 14 bases outside the gene matches. The CDR3: CASSPSGTGGDEQYF. CDR3 DNA sequence: TGTGCCAGCTCCCCGTCCGGGACAGGAGGAGACGAGCAGTACTTC.

This chain uses TRBV5-6 with TRBJ1-2; 8 bases align to TRBD1. The CDR3 length is 14 residues. The germline V gene has CDR1 SGHDT and CDR2 YYEEEE. Germline trimming cut 0 bases from V and 6 bases from J; bases unmatched to any gene: 4. This CDR3 reads CASSLDRGRNGYTF. The CDR3 nucleotides are TGTGCCAGCAGCTTGGACAGGGGGAGGAATGGCTACACCTTC.